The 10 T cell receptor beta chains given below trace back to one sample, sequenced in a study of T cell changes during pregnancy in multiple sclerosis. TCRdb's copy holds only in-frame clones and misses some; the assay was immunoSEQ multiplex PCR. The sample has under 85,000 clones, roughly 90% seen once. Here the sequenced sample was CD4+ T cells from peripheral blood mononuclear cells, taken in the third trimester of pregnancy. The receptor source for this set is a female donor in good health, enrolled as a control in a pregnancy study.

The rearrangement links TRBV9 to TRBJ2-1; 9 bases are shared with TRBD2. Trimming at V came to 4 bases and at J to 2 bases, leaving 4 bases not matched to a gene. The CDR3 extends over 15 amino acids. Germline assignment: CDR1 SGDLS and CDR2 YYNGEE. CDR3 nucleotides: TGTGCCAGCAGCCCCGGGACTAGCCCCTACAATGAGCAGTTCTTC. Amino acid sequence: CASSPGTSPYNEQFF.

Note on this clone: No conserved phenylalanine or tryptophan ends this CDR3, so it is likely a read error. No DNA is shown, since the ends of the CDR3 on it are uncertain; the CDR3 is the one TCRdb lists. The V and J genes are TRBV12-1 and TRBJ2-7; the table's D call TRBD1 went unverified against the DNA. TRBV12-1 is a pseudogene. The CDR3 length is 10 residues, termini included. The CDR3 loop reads CASSCYRGKL.

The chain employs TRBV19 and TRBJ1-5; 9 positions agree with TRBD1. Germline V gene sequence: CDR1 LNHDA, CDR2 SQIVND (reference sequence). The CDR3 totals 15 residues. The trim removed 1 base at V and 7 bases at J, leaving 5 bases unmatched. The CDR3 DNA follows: TGTGCCAGTAGTATAGCCCGGACAGGGGCGCAGCCCCAGCATTTT. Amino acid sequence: CASSIARTGAQPQHF.

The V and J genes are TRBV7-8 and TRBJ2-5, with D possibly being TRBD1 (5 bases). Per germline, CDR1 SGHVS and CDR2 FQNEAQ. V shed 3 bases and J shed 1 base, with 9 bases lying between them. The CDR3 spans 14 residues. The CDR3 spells CASSFRDSQETQYF. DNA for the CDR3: TGTGCCAGCAGCTTCAGAGACAGCCAAGAGACCCAGTACTTC.

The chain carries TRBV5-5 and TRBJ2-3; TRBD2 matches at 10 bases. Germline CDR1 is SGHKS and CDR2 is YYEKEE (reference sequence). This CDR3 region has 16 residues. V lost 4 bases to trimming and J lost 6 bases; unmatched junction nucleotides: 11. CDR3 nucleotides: TGTGCCAGCAGCCCCCTAGCGGGGGCCCTCGGGGATACGCAGTATTTT. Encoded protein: CASSPLAGALGDTQYF.

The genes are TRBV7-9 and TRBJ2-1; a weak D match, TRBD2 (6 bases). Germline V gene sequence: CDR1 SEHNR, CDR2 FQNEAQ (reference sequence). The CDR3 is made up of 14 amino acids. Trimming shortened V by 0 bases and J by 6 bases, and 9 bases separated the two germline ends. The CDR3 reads CASSLAGGANEQFF. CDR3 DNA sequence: TGTGCCAGCAGCTTAGCGGGGGGAGCCAATGAGCAGTTCTTC.

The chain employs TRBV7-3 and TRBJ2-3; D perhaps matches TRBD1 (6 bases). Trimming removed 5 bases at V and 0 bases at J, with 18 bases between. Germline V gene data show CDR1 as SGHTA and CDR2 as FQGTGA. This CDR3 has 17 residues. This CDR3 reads CASSPTGRTDSTDTQYF. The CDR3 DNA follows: TGTGCCAGCAGCCCCACCGGAAGGACAGACAGCACAGATACGCAGTATTTT. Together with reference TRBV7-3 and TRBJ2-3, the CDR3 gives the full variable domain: GAGVSQTPSNKVTEKGKYVELRCDPISGHTALYWYRQSLGQGPEFLIYFQGTGAADDSGLPNDRFFAVRPEGSVSTLKIQRTERGDSAVYLCASSPTGRTDSTDTQYFGPGTRLTVL.

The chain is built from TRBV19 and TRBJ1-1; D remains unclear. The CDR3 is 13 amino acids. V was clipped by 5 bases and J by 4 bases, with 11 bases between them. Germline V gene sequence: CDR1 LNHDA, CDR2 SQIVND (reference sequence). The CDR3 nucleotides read TGTGCCAGTAGTGGGAGTTCCGGCACTGAAGCTTTCTTT. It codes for CASSGSSGTEAFF.

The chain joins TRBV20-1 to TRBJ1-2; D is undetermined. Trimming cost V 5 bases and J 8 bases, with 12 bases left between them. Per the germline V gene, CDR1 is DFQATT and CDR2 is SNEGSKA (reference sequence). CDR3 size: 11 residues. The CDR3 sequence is CSAQTVRGYTF. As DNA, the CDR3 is TGCAGTGCTCAGACCGTGAGGGGCTACACCTTC.

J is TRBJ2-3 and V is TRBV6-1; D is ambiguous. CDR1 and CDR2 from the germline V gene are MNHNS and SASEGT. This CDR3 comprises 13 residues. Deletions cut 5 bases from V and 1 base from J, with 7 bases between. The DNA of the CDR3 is TGTGCCAGCAGTTATCCGGGCACAGATACGCAGTATTTT. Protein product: CASSYPGTDTQYF.